The TCR beta chain described here comes from a study of cytomegalovirus exposure and HLA in healthy donors. Study-wide context: The Caucasian-associated ancestry cluster contained 65% to 85% of the approximately 400 genotyped donors.

The study's findings and limits: Upon later analysis, HLA-associated TCR beta chains proved more clonally expanded than other, equally common chains. The analysis excluded some indistinguishable V segments, including TRBV6-2 and TRBV6-3.

Primers included in the PCR were 60 Vbeta and 13 Jbeta primers. The repertoire was sequenced with immunoSEQ multiplex PCR; TCRdb's copy has only in-frame clones and lacks some. The data hold some 74,000 clones, with approximately 70% observed a single time. CDR3 size: 15 residues. V lost 2 bases, J lost 9 bases, and 6 bases stayed unmatched. In germline, CDR1 is SGHTA, CDR2 FQGNSA. A note on this clone: Its antigen is unidentified.

V gene TRBV7-2 combines with J gene TRBJ2-1, with 11 bases aligning to TRBD2. This TCR was sampled from a middle-aged man in good health and CMV-seropositive. What was sequenced was PBMCs. Here the CDR3 reads CASSLILAGGGEQFF. The CDR3 region has the DNA TGTGCCAGCAGCTTAATCCTAGCGGGGGGCGGTGAGCAGTTCTTC.